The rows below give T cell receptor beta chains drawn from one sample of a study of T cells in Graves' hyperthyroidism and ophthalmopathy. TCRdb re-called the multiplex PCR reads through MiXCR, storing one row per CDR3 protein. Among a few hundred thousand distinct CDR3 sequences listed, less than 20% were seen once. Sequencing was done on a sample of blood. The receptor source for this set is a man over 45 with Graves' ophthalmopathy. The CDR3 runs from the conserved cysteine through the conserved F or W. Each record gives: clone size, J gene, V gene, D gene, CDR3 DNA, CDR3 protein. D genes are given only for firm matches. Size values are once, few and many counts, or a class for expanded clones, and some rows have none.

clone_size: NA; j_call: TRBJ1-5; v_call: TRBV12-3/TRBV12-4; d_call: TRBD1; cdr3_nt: TGTGCCAGCAGGGGACAGGGGAATCAGCCCCAGCATTTT; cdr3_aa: CASRGQGNQPQHF
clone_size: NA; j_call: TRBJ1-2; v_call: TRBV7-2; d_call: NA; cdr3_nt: TGTGCCAGCAGCTTAACGAGGGGCGCGTACTATGGCTACACCTTC; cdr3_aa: CASSLTRGAYYGYTF
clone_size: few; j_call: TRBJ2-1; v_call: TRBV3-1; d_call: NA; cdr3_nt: TGTGCCAGCAGCCAAGAGCCCGGGCGGGTGAACGATGAGCAGTTCTTC; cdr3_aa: CASSQEPGRVNDEQFF
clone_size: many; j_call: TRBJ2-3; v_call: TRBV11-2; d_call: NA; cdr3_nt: TGTGCCAGCAGCTTAGAGGCAGATACGCAGTATTTT; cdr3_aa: CASSLEADTQYF
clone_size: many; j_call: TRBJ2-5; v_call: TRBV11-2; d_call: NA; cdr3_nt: TGTGCCAGCAGCTTAGTACTAGCTAGCCAAGAGACCCAGTACTTC; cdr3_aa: CASSLVLASQETQYF
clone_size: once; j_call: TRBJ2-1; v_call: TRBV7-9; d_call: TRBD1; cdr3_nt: TGTGCCAGCAGCTTGGGACAGGGCTATGAGCAGTTCTTC; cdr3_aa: CASSLGQGYEQFF
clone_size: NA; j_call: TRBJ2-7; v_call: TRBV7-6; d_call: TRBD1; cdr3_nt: TGTGCCAGCAGCCCTTTATTATCCCGGGACAGGGGCGGGGAGCAGTACTTC; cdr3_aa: CASSPLLSRDRGGEQYF
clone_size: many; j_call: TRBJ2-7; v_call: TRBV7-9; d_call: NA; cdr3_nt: TGTGCCAGCAGCCCGCGGGGCAGGACCAACGAGCAGTACTTC; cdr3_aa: CASSPRGRTNEQYF
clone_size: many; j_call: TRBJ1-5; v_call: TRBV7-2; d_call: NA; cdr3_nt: TGTGCCAGCAGCTTATACGCGGGGGCGAATCAGCCCCAGCATTTT; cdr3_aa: CASSLYAGANQPQHF
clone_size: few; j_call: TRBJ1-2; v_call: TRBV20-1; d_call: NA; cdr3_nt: TGCAGTGCTAGAGAGTCTGGGGGGACTGGCTACACCTTC; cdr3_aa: CSARESGGTGYTF
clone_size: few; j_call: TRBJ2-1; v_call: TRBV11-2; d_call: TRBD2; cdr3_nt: TGTGCCAGCAGCTTAGCCACAGCGGGAGTCGGGGATGAGCAGTTCTTC; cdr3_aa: CASSLATAGVGDEQFF
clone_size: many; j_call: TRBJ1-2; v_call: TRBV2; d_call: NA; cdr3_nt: TGTGCCAGCAGTGAAGTCGGTAGGGACGGCGGTGGCTACACCTTC; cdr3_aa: CASSEVGRDGGGYTF
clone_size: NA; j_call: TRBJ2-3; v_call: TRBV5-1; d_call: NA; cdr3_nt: TGCGCCAGCAGCTTAGGAGGTTACACAGATACGCAGTATTTT; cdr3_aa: CASSLGGYTDTQYF
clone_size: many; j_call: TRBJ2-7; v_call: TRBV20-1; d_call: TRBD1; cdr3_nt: TGCAGTGCTGGAGACAGGGGCTACGAGCAGTACTTC; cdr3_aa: CSAGDRGYEQYF
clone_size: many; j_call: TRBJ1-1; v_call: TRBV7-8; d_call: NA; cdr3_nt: TGTGCCAGCAGCTTAGCGCCCAGTGGGGGGAGGACTGAAGCTTTCTTT; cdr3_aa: CASSLAPSGGRTEAFF
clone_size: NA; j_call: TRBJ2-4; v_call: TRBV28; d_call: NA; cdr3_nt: TGTGCCAGCAGTTTAGGGGAGGTAGTAAACATTCAGTACTTC; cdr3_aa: CASSLGEVVNIQYF
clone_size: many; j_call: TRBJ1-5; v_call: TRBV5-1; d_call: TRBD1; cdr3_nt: TGCGCCAGCAGCGCAGGGGGCCCCAATCAGCCCCAGCATTTT; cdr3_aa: CASSAGGPNQPQHF
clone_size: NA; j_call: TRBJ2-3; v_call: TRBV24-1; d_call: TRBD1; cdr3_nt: TGTGCCACTTCACAGGGGGCGGGAGATACGCAGTATTTT; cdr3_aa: CATSQGAGDTQYF
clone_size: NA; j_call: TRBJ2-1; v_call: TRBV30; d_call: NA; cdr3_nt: TGTGCCAGCCCCGGGAGCTCCTACAATGAGCAGTTCTTC; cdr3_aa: CASPGSSYNEQFF
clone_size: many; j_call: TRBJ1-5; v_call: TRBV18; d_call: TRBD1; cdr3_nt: TGTGCCAGCTCACCAAACAGGGGAAGGCCCCAGCATTTT; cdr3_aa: CASSPNRGRPQHF
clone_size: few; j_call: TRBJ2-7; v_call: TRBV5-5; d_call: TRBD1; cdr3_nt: TGTGCCAGCGTCCGGGACAGCAATTCCTACGAGCAGTACTTC; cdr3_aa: CASVRDSNSYEQYF
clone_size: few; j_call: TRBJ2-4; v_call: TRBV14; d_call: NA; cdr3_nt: TGTGCCAGCCTACAGGGTGGCAAAAACATTCAGTACTTC; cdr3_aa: CASLQGGKNIQYF
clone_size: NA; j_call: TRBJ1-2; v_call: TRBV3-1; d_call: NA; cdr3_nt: TGTGCCAGCAGCCAAGTTAGTGGCCATGGCTACACCTTC; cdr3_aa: CASSQVSGHGYTF
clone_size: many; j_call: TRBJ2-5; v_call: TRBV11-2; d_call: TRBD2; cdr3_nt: TGTGCCAGCAGCTTAAACGGGGAGGGTTTGGAGACCCAGTACTTC; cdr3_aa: CASSLNGEGLETQYF
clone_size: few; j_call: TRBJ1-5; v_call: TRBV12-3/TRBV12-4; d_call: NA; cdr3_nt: TGTGCCAGCACCGGACGGGTGAATCAGCCCCAGCATTTT; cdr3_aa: CASTGRVNQPQHF
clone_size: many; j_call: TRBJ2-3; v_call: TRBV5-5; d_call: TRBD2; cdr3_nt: TGTGCCAGCAGCTCGACCGGGACTAGACCAACAGATACGCAGTATTTT; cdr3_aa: CASSSTGTRPTDTQYF
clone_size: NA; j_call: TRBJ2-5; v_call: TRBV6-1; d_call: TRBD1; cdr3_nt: TGTGCCAGCAGGACGGGACAGCCAAGGGGAGAGGCCCAGTACTTC; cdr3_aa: CASRTGQPRGEAQYF
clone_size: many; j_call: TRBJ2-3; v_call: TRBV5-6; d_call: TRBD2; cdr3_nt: TGTGCCAGCAGCCGACGACAGACTAGCGGGAACGGGGAGGATACGCAGTATTTT; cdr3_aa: CASSRRQTSGNGEDTQYF
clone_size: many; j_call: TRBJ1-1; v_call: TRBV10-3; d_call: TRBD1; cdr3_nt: TGTGCCATCAGTGATACGGGACAGGCGAACACTGAAGCTTTCTTT; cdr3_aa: CAISDTGQANTEAFF
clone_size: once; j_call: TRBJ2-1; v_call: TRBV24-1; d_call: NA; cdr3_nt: TGTGCCACCAGTGCCAAAGGAGGGTTGGGTATTGATGAGCAGTTCTTC; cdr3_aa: CATSAKGGLGIDEQFF
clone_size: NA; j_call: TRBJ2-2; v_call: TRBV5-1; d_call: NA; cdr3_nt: TGCGCCAGCAGCTTCTCAGGACCCACCGGGGAGCTGTTTTTT; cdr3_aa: CASSFSGPTGELFF
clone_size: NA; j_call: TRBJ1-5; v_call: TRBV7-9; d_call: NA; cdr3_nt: TGTGCCAGCAGCACGGTGGGGATGGGCAATCGGCCCCAGCATTTT; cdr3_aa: CASSTVGMGNRPQHF
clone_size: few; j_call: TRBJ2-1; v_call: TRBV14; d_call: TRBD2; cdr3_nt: TGTGCCAGCAGCCTAAGACTAGCGGGAGATGAGCAGTTCTTC; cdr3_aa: CASSLRLAGDEQFF
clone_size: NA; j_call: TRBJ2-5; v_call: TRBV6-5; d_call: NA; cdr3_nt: TGTGCCAGCAGTTACTCTAAGCGGAGCCCCCGCGAGACCCAGTACTTC; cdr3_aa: CASSYSKRSPRETQYF
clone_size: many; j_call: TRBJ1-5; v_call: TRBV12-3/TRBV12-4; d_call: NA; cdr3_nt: TGTGCCAGCAGTTCGGGAGGGCCCAATCAGCCCCAGCATTTT; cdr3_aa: CASSSGGPNQPQHF
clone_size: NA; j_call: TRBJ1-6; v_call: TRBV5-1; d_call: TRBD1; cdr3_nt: TGCGCCAGCAGCTTGGGGGGACAGGGGATTGATTCACCCCTCCACTTT; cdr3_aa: CASSLGGQGIDSPLHF
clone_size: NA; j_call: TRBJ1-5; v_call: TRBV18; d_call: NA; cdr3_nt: TGTGCCAGCTCACCATCAAGCGGCAATCAGCCCCAGCATTTT; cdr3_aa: CASSPSSGNQPQHF
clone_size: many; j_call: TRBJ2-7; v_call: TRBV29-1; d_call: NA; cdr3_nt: TGCAGCGCATTTATCGGCCCTCCCTTCGGGACATCCTACGAGCAGTACTTC; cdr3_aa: CSAFIGPPFGTSYEQYF
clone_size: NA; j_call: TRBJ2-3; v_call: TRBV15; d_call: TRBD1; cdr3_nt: TGTGCCACCAGCAGGGAAGGGACAGACACAGATACGCAGTATTTT; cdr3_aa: CATSREGTDTDTQYF
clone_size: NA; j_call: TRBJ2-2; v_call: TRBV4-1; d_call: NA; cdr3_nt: TGCGCCAGCAGCCAAGTGACCAGGGGAACCGGGGAGCTGTTTTTT; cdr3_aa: CASSQVTRGTGELFF
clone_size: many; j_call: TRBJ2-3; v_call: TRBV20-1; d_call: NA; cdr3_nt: TGCAGTGCTAGAGATCCTGATCTATCCACAGATACGCAGTATTTT; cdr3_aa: CSARDPDLSTDTQYF